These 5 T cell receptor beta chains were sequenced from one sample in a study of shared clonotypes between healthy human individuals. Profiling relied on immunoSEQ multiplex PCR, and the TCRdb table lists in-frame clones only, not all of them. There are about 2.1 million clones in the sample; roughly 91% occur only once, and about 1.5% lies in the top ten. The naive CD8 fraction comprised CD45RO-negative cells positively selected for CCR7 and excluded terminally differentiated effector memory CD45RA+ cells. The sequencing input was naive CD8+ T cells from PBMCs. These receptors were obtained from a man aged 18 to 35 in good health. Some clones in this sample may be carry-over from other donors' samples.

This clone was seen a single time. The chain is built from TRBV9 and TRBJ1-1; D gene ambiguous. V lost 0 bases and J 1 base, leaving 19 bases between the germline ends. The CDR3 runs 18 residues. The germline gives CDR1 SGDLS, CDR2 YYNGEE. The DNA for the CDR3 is TGTGCCAGCAGCGTAGCTCCTGGGATAGAATTTCCGAACACTGAAGCTTTCTTT. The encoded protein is CASSVAPGIEFPNTEAFF.

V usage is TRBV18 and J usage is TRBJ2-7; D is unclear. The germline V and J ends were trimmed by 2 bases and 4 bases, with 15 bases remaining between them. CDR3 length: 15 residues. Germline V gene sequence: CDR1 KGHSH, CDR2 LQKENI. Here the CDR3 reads CASSPTVESPYEQYF. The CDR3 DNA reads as TGTGCCAGCTCACCAACTGTCGAGTCCCCTTACGAGCAGTACTTC. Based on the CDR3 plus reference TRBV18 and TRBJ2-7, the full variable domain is NAGVMQNPRHLVRRRGQEARLRCSPMKGHSHVYWYRQLPEEGLKFMVYLQKENIIDESGMPKERFSAEFPKEGPSILRIQQVVRGDSAAYFCASSPTVESPYEQYFGPGTRLTVT.

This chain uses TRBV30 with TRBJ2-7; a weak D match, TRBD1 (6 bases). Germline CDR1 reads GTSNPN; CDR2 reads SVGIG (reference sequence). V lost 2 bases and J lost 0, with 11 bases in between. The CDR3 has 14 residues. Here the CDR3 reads CAWSTDSGSYEQYF. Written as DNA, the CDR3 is TGTGCCTGGAGTACGGACAGTGGCTCCTACGAGCAGTACTTC.

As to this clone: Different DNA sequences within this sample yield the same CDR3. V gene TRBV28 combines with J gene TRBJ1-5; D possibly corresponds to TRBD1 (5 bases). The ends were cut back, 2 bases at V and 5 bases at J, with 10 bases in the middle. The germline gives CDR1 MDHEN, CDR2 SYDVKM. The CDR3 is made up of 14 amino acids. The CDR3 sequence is CASSLRQGHQPQHF. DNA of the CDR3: TGTGCCAGCAGTTTAAGGCAGGGCCATCAGCCCCAGCATTTT.

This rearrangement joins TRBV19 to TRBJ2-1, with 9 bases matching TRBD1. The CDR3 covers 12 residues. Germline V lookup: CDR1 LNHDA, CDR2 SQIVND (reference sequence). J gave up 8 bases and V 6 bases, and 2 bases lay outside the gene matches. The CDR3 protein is CASRDRGYEQFF. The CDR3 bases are TGTGCCAGTAGGGACAGGGGCTATGAGCAGTTCTTC.